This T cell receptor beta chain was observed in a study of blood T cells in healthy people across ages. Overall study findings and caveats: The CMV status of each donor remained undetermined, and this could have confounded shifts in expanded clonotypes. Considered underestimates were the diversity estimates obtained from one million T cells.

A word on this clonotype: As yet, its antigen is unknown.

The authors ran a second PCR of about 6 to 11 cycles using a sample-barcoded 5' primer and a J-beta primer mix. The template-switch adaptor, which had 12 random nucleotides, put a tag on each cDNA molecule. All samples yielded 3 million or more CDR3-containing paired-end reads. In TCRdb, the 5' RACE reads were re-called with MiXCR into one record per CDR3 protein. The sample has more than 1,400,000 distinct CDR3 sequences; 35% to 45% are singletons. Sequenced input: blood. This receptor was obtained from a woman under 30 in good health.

The CDR3 reads CASSDGKNSPLHF. DNA for the CDR3: TGTGCCAGCAGTGATGGAAAAAATTCACCCCTCCACTTT. V usage is TRBV6-1 and J usage is TRBJ1-6; D not certain. From germline, CDR1 is MNHNS and CDR2 SASEGT. The CDR3 is 13 residues long. Trimming took 3 bases from V and 7 from J, leaving 7 bases between them.